The text below deals with one T cell receptor beta chain. The data derive from a study of blood T cell repertoires in COVID-19. Background on the study: Specimens from acute and convalescent COVID-19 originated in the United States, Italy and Spain. Sample material is recorded as cDNA or gDNA derived from T cells, B-cell-depleted T cells, or PBMCs.

Clinical histories supplied by participants themselves formed the basis of cohort assignment. Recovery among Cohort 3 donors was established by two negative PCRs, clearance, or symptom resolution. This CDR3 has 15 amino acids. The V and J ends lost 6 bases and 1 base respectively, with 12 bases between them. Per the germline V gene, CDR1 is MNHEY and CDR2 is SVGAGI. TCRdb keeps only in-frame clones here, not all; method: immunoSEQ multiplex PCR. The sample has fewer than 250,000 clones; 89% are singletons. The chain links TRBV6-5 to TRBJ2-2, with D perhaps matching TRBD2 (6 bases). The sample was PBMCs or T cells enriched from blood (not recorded which). The clonotype was recovered from a woman aged 18-29 years who had recovered from COVID-19. This CDR3 reads CASRADGRNTGELFF. CDR3 nucleotides: TGTGCCAGCAGGGCGGACGGGAGGAACACCGGGGAGCTGTTTTTT.